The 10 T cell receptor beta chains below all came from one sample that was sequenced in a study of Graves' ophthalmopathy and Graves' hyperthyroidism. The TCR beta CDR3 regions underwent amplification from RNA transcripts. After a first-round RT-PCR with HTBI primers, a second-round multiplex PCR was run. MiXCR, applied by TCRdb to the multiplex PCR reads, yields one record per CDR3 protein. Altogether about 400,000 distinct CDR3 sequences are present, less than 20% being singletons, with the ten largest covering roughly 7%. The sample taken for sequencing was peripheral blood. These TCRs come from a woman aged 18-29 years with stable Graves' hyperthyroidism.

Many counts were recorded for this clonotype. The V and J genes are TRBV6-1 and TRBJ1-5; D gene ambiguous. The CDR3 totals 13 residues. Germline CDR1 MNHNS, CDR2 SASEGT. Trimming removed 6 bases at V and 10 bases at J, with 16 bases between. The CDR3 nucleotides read TGTGCCAGCAGCTCCGGGGAGCCGGGACCCCAGCATTTT. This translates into CASSSGEPGPQHF.

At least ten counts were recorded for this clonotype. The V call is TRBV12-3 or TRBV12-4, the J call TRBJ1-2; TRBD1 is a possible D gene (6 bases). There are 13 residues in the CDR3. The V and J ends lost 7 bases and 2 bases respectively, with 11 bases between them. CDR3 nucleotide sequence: TGTGCCAGCACCAGGCAGGGGAACTATGGCTACACCTTC. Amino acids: CASTRQGNYGYTF.

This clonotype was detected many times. As DNA, the CDR3 is TGCGCCAGCAGCTTGCTTGGCGCAGGGCCGTACGAGCAGTACTTC. It translates to CASSLLGAGPYEQYF. The rearrangement links TRBV5-1 to TRBJ2-7, with TRBD1 as a possible D gene (5 bases). Per the germline V gene, CDR1 is SGHRS and CDR2 is YFSETQ. This CDR3 region has 15 residues. Trimming shortened V by 1 base and J by 4 bases, and 15 bases separated the two germline ends.

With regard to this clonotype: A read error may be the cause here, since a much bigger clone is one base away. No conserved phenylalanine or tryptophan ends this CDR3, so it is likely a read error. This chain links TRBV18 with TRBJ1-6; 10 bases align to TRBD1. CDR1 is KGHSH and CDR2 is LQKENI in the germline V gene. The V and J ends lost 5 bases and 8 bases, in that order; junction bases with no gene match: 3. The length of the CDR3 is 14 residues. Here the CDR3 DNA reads TGTGCCAGCTCAGCGGGACAGGGGTATTCACCCCTCCACTGT. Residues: CASSAGQGYSPLHC.

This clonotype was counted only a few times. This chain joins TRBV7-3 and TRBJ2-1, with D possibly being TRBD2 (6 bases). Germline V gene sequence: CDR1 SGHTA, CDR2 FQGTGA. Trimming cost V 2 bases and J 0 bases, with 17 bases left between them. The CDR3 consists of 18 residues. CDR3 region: CASSLSPYGGSSYNEQFF. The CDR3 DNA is TGTGCCAGCAGCTTATCTCCCTATGGGGGGAGCTCCTACAATGAGCAGTTCTTC.

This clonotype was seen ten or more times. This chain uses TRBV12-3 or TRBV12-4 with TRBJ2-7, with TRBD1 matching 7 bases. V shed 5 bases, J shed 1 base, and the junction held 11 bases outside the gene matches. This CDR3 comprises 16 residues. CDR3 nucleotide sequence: TGTGCCAGCAGTGCCCGACAGGGCATAGGGTCCTACGAGCAGTACTTC. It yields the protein CASSARQGIGSYEQYF.

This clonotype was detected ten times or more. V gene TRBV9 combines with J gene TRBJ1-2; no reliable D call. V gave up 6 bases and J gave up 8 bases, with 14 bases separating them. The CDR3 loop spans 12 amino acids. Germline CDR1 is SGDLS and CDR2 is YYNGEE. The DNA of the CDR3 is TGTGCCAGCACTCACGCGAGCGGAGGCTACACCTTC. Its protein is CASTHASGGYTF.

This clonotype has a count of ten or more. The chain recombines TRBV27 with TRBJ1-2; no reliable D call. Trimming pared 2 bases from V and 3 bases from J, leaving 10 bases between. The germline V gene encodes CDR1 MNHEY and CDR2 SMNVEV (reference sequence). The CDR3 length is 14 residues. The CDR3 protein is CASSLKGGYYGYTF. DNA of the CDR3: TGTGCCAGCAGTTTAAAAGGTGGATACTATGGCTACACCTTC.

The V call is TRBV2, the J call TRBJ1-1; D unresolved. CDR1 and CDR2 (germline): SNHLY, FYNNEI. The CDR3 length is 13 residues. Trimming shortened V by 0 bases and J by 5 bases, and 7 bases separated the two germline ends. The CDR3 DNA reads TGTGCCAGCAGTGAAGCTTTTGGGACTGAAGCTTTCTTT. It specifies CASSEAFGTEAFF.

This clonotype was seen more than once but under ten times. CDR3 sequence (DNA): TGCAGTGCTAGAGATTACCAAGGTGCCAAAAACATTCAGTACTTC. Translating gives CSARDYQGAKNIQYF. The rearrangement joins TRBV20-1 to TRBJ2-4; no definite D call. The CDR3 sequence is 15 residues long. CDR1 and CDR2 (germline): DFQATT, SNEGSKA (reference sequence). V was pared by 0 bases and J by 1 base, with 10 bases between.